These 3 T cell receptor beta chains came from one sample sequenced in a study of human T cells and chemical hapten exposure. Time point denoted: patch test 1, 2 weeks after DPC sensitization. Treatment noted: therapeutic diphenylcyclopropenone sensitization with weekly scalp DPC. TCRdb re-called the RACE reads through MiXCR, storing one row per CDR3 protein. The data show around 100,000 distinct CDR3 sequences, 11% seen once. Sequencing used whole blood, obtained in connection with sensitization to the hapten diphenylcyclopropenone (DPC). The receptors stem from a middle-aged woman with alopecia areata. Some clones in this sample may be carry-over from other donors' samples.

This chain connects TRBV15 to TRBJ1-1; 10 nucleotides agree with TRBD1. This CDR3 is built from 15 residues. Losses at the gene ends were 3 bases for V and 4 bases for J; bases not matched to a gene: 5. Germline loops: CDR1 LNHNV, CDR2 YYDKDF (reference sequence). The CDR3 DNA is TGTGCCACCAGCAGCGCCGGGACAGGGGTCACTGAAGCTTTCTTT. Protein sequence: CATSSAGTGVTEAFF.

This clonotype came up many times. The chain carries TRBV5-4 and TRBJ2-1; 10 bases agree with TRBD1. The ends lost 4 bases at V and 9 bases at J; junction bases unmatched: 7. CDR1 SGHNT and CDR2 YYREEE come from the germline V gene (reference sequence). This CDR3 comprises 14 residues. CDR3 loop: CASSPDRGGVEQFF. For the CDR3, the DNA is TGTGCCAGCAGCCCGGACAGGGGGGGCGTTGAGCAGTTCTTC. The full variable domain, completed using reference TRBV5-4 and TRBJ2-1, is ETGVTQSPTHLIKTRGQQVTLRCSSQSGHNTVSWYQQALGQGPQFIFQYYREEENGRGNFPPRFSGLQFPNYSSELNVNALELDDSALYLCASSPDRGGVEQFFGPGTRLTVL.

This clonotype was observed a handful of times. The chain combines TRBV19 with TRBJ2-3, with no clear D. Germline V gene sequence: CDR1 LNHDA, CDR2 SQIVND (reference sequence). Trimming pared 1 base from V and 4 bases from J, leaving 6 bases between. This CDR3 comprises 13 residues. The CDR3 sequence is CASSIVPADTQYF. The CDR3 DNA reads TGTGCCAGTAGTATAGTCCCCGCAGATACGCAGTATTTT.